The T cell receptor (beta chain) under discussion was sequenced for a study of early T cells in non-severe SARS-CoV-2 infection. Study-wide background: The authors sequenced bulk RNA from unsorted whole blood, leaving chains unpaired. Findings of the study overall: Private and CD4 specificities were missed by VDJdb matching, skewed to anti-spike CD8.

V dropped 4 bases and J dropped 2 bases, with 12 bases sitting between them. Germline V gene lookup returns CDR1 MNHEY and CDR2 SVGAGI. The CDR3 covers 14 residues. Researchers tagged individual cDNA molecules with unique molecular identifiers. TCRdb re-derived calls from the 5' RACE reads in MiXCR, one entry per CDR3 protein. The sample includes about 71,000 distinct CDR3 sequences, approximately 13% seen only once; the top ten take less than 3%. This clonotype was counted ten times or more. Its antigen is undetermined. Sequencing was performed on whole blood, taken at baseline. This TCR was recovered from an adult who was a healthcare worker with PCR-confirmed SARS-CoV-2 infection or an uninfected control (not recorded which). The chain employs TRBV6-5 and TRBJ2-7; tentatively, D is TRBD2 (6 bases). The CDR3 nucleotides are TGTGCCAGCAGTTCGACGGCGGGGACCTACGAGCAGTACTTC. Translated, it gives CASSSTAGTYEQYF.